This T cell receptor (beta chain) was captured by sequencing in a study of shared clonotypes between healthy human individuals. As for the study in general: Three plates were used per donor for CD4 naive, three for CD4 memory, two for CD8 naive and one for CD8 memory.

Deep was the level used in running the assay. Several immunoSEQ 96-well plates shared each subset's DNA, each plate a replicate. TCRdb's table, derived via immunoSEQ multiplex PCR, lists solely in-frame clones and lacks some. The data hold roughly 680,000 clones, with around 77% observed a single time. With respect to this clone: As yet, its antigen is unknown.

Broader study findings: Shared across several donors were roughly 4.7% of the naive CD4 clonotypes.

V was cut by 0 bases and J by 1 base, with 16 bases left in between. This CDR3 is 17 amino acids long. Germline loops: CDR1 SGDLS, CDR2 YYNGEE. The clonotype was recovered from a woman aged 30 to 39 in good health. The chain combines TRBV9 with TRBJ1-2, with a weak D call TRBD1 (5 bases). Sequences were obtained from memory CD4+ T cells sorted from blood. This sample's subset: CD45RA-negative fraction. The CDR3 region is CASSVEAGDRNNYGYTF. As DNA, the CDR3 is TGTGCCAGCAGCGTAGAGGCGGGCGACAGAAATAACTATGGCTACACCTTC.